This TCR beta chain was documented in a study of blood T cell repertoires in COVID-19. Study at large: Acute and convalescent COVID-19 samples came from the United States, Italy and Spain. The cDNA or gDNA used as material had been derived from T cells, B-cell-depleted T cells, or PBMCs.

The CDR3 runs 13 residues. V was pared by 4 bases and J by 2 bases, with 4 bases of the junction left unmatched. The germline gives CDR1 SQVTM, CDR2 ANQGSEA. Per the original methods: Scientists estimated how many nucleated cells there were by amplifying reference gene primers. The table came from immunoSEQ multiplex PCR; TCRdb's copy has only in-frame clones and leaves some out. V and J calls and clone size follow that table, whereas D and trimming were derived from the DNA. Seen here are 150,000 to 200,000 clones, 70% to 90% observed once, and the top ten hold roughly 8.4%. Enrolment of Seattle patients took place during active infection, and they were followed longitudinally.

The receptor comes from a woman of 80 years or more with COVID-19, enrolled during active disease. Sequencing was performed on peripheral blood. The V call is TRBV29-1, the J call TRBJ2-7, with TRBD1 matching 8 bases. CDR3 bases: TGCAGCGTTGTGCCAGGGGGCACCTACGAGCAGTACTTC. Translated: CSVVPGGTYEQYF.